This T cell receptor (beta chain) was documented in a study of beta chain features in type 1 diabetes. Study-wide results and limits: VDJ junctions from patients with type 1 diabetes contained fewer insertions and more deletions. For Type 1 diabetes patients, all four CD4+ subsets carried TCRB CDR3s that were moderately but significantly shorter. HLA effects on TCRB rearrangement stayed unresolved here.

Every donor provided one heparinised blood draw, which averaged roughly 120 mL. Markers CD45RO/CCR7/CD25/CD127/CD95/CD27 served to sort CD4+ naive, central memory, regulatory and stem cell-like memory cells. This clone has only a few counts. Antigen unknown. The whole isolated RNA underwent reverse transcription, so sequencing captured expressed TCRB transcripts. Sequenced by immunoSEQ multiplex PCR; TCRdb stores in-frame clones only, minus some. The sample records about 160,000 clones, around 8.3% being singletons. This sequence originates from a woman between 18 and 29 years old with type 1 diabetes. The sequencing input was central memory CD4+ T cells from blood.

CDR3 in amino acids: CASSNRGLNYGYTF. CDR3 nucleotide sequence: TGTGCCAGCAGTAACAGGGGGCTTAACTATGGCTACACCTTC. V is TRBV6-5 and J is TRBJ1-2; 9 bases are a match to TRBD1. Germline assignment: CDR1 MNHEY and CDR2 SVGAGI. Germline trimming cut 5 bases from V and 1 base from J; bases unmatched to any gene: 2. The CDR3 contains 14 residues.